Below, 10 T cell receptor beta chains from the same sample are listed, as sequenced in a study of shared clonotypes between healthy human individuals. TCRdb's table, derived via immunoSEQ multiplex PCR, lists solely in-frame clones and lacks some. The sample has 2 million to 2.5 million clones; around 90% are singletons. Input material: naive CD4+ T cells from PBMCs. Subset reported: CD45RA+ positively selected. The receptors stem from a man in his late teens or twenties in good health. Some clones in this sample may be carry-over from other donors' samples.

The rearrangement joins TRBV19 to TRBJ1-4; possibly TRBD1 for D (6 bases). This CDR3 is 13 amino acids long. Germline CDR1 reads LNHDA; CDR2 reads SQIVND (reference sequence). V lost 5 bases to trimming and J lost 6 bases, with 10 bases between them. The CDR3 spells CASSVGAYEKLFF. The CDR3 DNA is TGTGCCAGTAGTGTGGGGGCTTATGAAAAACTGTTTTTT.

This chain joins TRBV7-6 and TRBJ2-5; no clear D gene. V lost 2 bases and J lost 5, with 9 bases in between. CDR1 and CDR2 from the germline V gene are SGHVS and FNYEAQ. The CDR3 sequence is 13 residues long. The DNA of the CDR3 is TGTGCCAGCAGCTTAAGGATGTTGGAGACCCAGTACTTC. Translated: CASSLRMLETQYF.

The CDR3 loop is CASSRTSGDSHEQYF. The CDR3 DNA follows: TGTGCCAGCTCACGGACTAGCGGAGATTCCCACGAGCAGTACTTC. The V call is TRBV18, the J call TRBJ2-7, with 10 bases lining up with TRBD2. V shed 4 bases, J shed 5 bases, and the junction held 8 bases outside the gene matches. The germline CDR1 and CDR2 sequences are KGHSH and LQKENI. This CDR3 has 15 residues.

V is TRBV10-3 and J is TRBJ2-1; 11 positions match TRBD2. With 0 bases clipped from V and 3 bases from J, the junction kept 4 bases outside the gene matches. Germline CDR1 and CDR2: ENHRY and SYGVKD. This CDR3 region has 17 residues. The CDR3 DNA is TGTGCCATCAGTGAGTCTCGGGGACTAGCGGACTACAATGAGCAGTTCTTC. Translated: CAISESRGLADYNEQFF.

The chain couples TRBV29-1 to TRBJ2-1; 7 bases are shared with TRBD2. Unmatched junction bases numbered 12, after V lost 1 base and J lost 6 bases. This CDR3 comprises 16 residues. CDR1 and CDR2 from the germline V gene are SQVTM and ANQGSEA. This CDR3 reads CSVEGLAETGSNEQFF. CDR3 nucleotide sequence: TGCAGCGTTGAAGGTCTAGCGGAGACCGGATCCAATGAGCAGTTCTTC.

For this clone: Other DNA sequences in this sample translate to the same CDR3. The chain carries TRBV7-2 and TRBJ1-5; no firm D call. Trimming left V 1 base short and J 7 bases short, with 8 bases between. Germline V gene lookup returns CDR1 SGHTA and CDR2 FQGNSA. This CDR3 has 13 amino acids. DNA of the CDR3: TGTGCCAGCAGCTTAGGGGTCAGACAGCCCCAGCATTTT. Translating it yields CASSLGVRQPQHF.

This clone occurred once. V gene TRBV5-6 combines with J gene TRBJ1-3; D gene uncertain. The length of the CDR3 is 12 residues. The germline V gene encodes CDR1 SGHDT and CDR2 YYEEEE. V lost 3 bases and J 3 bases, leaving 4 bases between the germline ends. The CDR3 DNA reads TGTGCCAGCAGCTCTATTGGAAACACCATATATTTT. Translated: CASSSIGNTIYF. Drawing the rest from reference TRBV5-6 and TRBJ1-3, the complete variable domain is DAGVTQSPTHLIKTRGQQVTLRCSPKSGHDTVSWYQQALGQGPQFIFQYYEEEERQRGNFPDRFSGHQFPNYSSELNVNALLLGDSALYLCASSSIGNTIYFGEGSWLTVV.

Note on this clone: The same CDR3 is also encoded by other DNA sequences in this sample. The genes are TRBV28 and TRBJ2-3; 9 bases fit TRBD1. Losses at the gene ends were 5 bases for V and 5 bases for J; bases not matched to a gene: 8. This CDR3 spans 15 amino acids. Germline-derived CDR1 and CDR2 are MDHEN and SYDVKM. CDR3 loop: CASSLPQGAGDTQYF. Written as DNA, the CDR3 is TGTGCCAGCAGTCTTCCACAGGGGGCTGGAGATACGCAGTATTTT. Combining the CDR3 with reference TRBV28 and TRBJ2-3 gives the whole variable domain DVKVTQSSRYLVKRTGEKVFLECVQDMDHENMFWYRQDPGLGLRLIYFSYDVKMKEKGDIPEGYSVSREKKERFSLILESASTNQTSMYLCASSLPQGAGDTQYFGPGTRLTVL.

The rearrangement joins TRBV25-1 to TRBJ2-7, with 7 positions matching TRBD2. The V segment lost 6 bases and the J segment 3 bases; nucleotides outside the gene matches: 5. The CDR3 consists of 13 residues. CDR1 is MGHDK, CDR2 SYGVNS, per germline. In DNA, the CDR3 is TGTGCCAGCAGGAGCGGGATTAACTACGAGCAGTACTTC. It yields the protein CASRSGINYEQYF.

The chain employs TRBV6-1 and TRBJ2-7; TRBD2 matches 11 bases. The trim removed 3 bases at V and 3 bases at J, leaving 4 bases unmatched. Germline V gene lookup returns CDR1 MNHNS and CDR2 SASEGT. The CDR3 consists of 15 residues. CDR3 sequence reads: CASSEGLAEYYEQYF. DNA for the CDR3: TGTGCCAGCAGTGAGGGACTAGCGGAATACTACGAGCAGTACTTC.